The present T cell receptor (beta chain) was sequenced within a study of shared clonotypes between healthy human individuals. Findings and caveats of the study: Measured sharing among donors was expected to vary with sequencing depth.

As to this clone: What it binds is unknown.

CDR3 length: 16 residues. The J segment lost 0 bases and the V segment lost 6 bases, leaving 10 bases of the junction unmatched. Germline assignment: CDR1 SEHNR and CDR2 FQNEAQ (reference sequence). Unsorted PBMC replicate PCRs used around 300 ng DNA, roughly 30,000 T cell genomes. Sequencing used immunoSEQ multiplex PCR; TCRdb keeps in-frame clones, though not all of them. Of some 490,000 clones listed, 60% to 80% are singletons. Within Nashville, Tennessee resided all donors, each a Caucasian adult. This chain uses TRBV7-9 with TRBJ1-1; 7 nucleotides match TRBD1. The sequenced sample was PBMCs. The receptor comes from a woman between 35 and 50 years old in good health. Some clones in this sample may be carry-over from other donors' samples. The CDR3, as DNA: TGTGCCAGCAGACCCCGACAGGGTAACATGAACACTGAAGCTTTCTTT. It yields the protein CASRPRQGNMNTEAFF.